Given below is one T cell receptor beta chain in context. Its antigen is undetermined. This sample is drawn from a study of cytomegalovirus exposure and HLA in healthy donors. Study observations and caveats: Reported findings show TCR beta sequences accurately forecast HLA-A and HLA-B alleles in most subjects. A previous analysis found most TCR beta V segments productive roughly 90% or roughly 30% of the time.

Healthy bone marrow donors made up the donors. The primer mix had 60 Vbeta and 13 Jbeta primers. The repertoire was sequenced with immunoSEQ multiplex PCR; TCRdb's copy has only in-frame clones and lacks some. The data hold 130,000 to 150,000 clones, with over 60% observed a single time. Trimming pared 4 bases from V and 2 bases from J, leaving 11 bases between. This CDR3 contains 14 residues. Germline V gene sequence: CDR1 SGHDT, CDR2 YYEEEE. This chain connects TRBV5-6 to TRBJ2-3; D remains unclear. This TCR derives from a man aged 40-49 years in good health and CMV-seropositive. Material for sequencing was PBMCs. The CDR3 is CASSTRVYTDTQYF. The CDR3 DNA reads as TGTGCCAGCAGCACCCGGGTTTACACAGATACGCAGTATTTT.